This T cell receptor (beta chain) was captured by sequencing in a study of T cells in Graves' hyperthyroidism and ophthalmopathy. The diagnoses drew upon clinical symptoms, serum thyroxine and TRAb, thyroid ultrasound and orbital computed tomography. Study outcomes and limitations: A 13 V-J model separated ophthalmopathy from stable hyperthyroidism. The model predicted ophthalmopathy a median approximately six months before onset.

Researchers took RNA transcripts and amplified the TCR beta CDR3 regions from them. Researchers ran a first-round RT-PCR on the TCR CDR3 using the HTBI primer set. One entry per CDR3 protein, called by TCRdb with MiXCR from the multiplex PCR reads. The table lists hundreds of thousands of distinct CDR3 sequences, roughly 17% of them singletons. The CDR3 spans 16 residues. Germline CDR1 and CDR2: SNHLY and FYNNEI. V was pared by 5 bases and J by 0 bases, with 13 bases between. With regard to this clonotype: Its specificity is unknown.

The receptor was isolated from a young woman with Graves' ophthalmopathy. V usage is TRBV2 and J usage is TRBJ1-4; D is possibly TRBD1 (6 bases). The sequenced material came from blood. The CDR3 sequence is CASSFYDRPTNEKLFF. CDR3 DNA sequence: TGTGCCAGCAGTTTTTATGACAGGCCAACTAATGAAAAACTGTTTTTT.